A selection of T cell receptor beta chains follows, all from one sample in a study of CD8 T cells in ankylosing spondylitis. TCRdb re-called the 5' RACE reads through MiXCR, storing one row per CDR3 protein. Seen here are around 250,000 distinct CDR3 sequences, roughly 32% observed once, and the top ten hold around 4.2%. Input material: blood, either unsorted or a sorted T cell fraction (not recorded which). Source of these receptors: a male donor with ankylosing spondylitis or in good health (not recorded which). Each CDR3 is given with its conserved first and last residue. A D gene is named only where the DNA matches it firmly. The size entry is marked missing in some rows and otherwise reads once, few, many or a size class.

TRBJ1-5,15,once,.,TRBV5-5,TGTGCCAGCAGCTTGCGAGACAGCCCCAATCAGCCCCAGCATTTT,CASSLRDSPNQPQHF
TRBJ2-7,13,few,TRBD1,TRBV29-1,TGCAGCGTGGGGGACAGCCCCTCCTACGAGCAGTACTTC,CSVGDSPSYEQYF
TRBJ2-7,14,.,TRBD2,TRBV12-3/TRBV12-4,TGTGCCAGCAGTGTCGGGGGGACCTACTACGAGCAGTACTTC,CASSVGGTYYEQYF
TRBJ1-6,17,once,TRBD1,TRBV28,TGTGCCAGCAGAGGACAGGGCAGGAGCTCCTATAATTCACCCCTCCACTTT,CASRGQGRSSYNSPLHF
TRBJ2-7,14,once,TRBD1,TRBV10-3,TGTGCCATCAGGGACCCGGGACAGGGCTACGAGCAGTACTTC,CAIRDPGQGYEQYF
TRBJ2-7,13,.,.,TRBV13,TGTGCCAGCAGCGGGGTCTCCTCCTACGAGCAGTACTTC,CASSGVSSYEQYF
TRBJ2-3,15,.,.,TRBV7-2,TGTGCCAGCAGCTTAGCGCTGCAGAGCACAGATACGCAGTATTTT,CASSLALQSTDTQYF
TRBJ2-5,15,.,.,TRBV12-3/TRBV12-4,TGTGCCAGCAGTTACGACAAGACTGGCGGCGAGACCCAGTACTTC,CASSYDKTGGETQYF
TRBJ1-2,13,few,.,TRBV7-3,TGTGCCAGCAGCTTAGGGCGGTACTATGGCTACACCTTC,CASSLGRYYGYTF
TRBJ2-2,13,.,.,TRBV5-1,TGCGCCAGCAGCCCGGACTTCACCGGGGAGCTGTTTTTT,CASSPDFTGELFF
TRBJ2-5,10,few,.,TRBV30,TGTGCCTGGGATGGAGAGACCCAGTACTTC,CAWDGETQYF
TRBJ2-7,13,few,TRBD1,TRBV12-3/TRBV12-4,TGTGCCAGCAGTCCCGGGACAGGGCTCGAGCAGTACTTC,CASSPGTGLEQYF
TRBJ2-7,13,.,.,TRBV4-1,TGCGCCAGCAGCCAACCGACAGCGGAGGAGCAGTACTTC,CASSQPTAEEQYF
TRBJ1-5,15,.,.,TRBV20-1,TGCAGTGCTAGGCCTACAGTACTTAGCAATCAGCCCCAGCATTTT,CSARPTVLSNQPQHF
TRBJ1-6,15,.,.,TRBV7-3,TGTGCCAGCAGCCAAACATTTCGGTATAATTCACCCCTCCACTTT,CASSQTFRYNSPLHF
TRBJ2-5,11,few,.,TRBV29-1,TGCAGCGGGGTATATGCGGAGACCCAGTACTTC,CSGVYAETQYF
TRBJ1-2,13,.,.,TRBV15,TGTGCCACCAGCAGGGGCGGAGGGAATGGCTACACCTTC,CATSRGGGNGYTF
TRBJ2-7,15,few,TRBD1,TRBV4-1,TGCGCCAGCAGCCAAGGGTCGGGACAGATCTACGAGCAGTACTTC,CASSQGSGQIYEQYF
TRBJ1-2,13,.,.,TRBV7-3,TGTGCCAGCAGCCCAGGACGCAGCGATGGCTACACCTTC,CASSPGRSDGYTF
TRBJ2-5,16,few,TRBD1,TRBV29-1,TGCAGCGTCCCCGTCCGTGGACAGGGGATCCCAGTGGCCCAGTACTTC,CSVPVRGQGIPVAQYF
TRBJ2-7,10,.,.,TRBV21-1,TGTGCCAGCAGCTACTCCGAGCAGTACTTC,CASSYSEQYF
TRBJ2-7,15,few,TRBD2,TRBV6-1,TGTGCCAGCAGGCAAATTGTGACTAGCGTCTACGAGCAGTACTTC,CASRQIVTSVYEQYF
TRBJ1-4,14,.,.,TRBV18,TGTGCCAGCTCACCAGGGGCCGGAAGGGAAAAACTGTTTTTT,CASSPGAGREKLFF
TRBJ1-5,13,.,.,TRBV12-3/TRBV12-4,TGTGCCAGCAGTATCGCAGGGAATCAGCCCCAGCATTTT,CASSIAGNQPQHF
TRBJ2-2,21,.,.,TRBV15,TGTGCCACCAGCAGAGGTTCAGCCATCGAAAGGGGTTTACCGAACACCGGGGAGCTGTTTTTT,CATSRGSAIERGLPNTGELFF
TRBJ2-5,12,few,.,TRBV12-3/TRBV12-4,TGTGCCAGCAGTTTATTCCAAGAGACCCAGTACTTC,CASSLFQETQYF
TRBJ1-5,13,few,TRBD1,TRBV6-1,TGTGCCACCGGGACAGCATTGCTTCAGCCCCAGCATTTT,CATGTALLQPQHF
TRBJ2-5,14,.,.,TRBV12-3/TRBV12-4,TGTGCCAGCAGTTTAAGCTCAGTCCAAGAGACCCAGTACTTC,CASSLSSVQETQYF
TRBJ2-2,14,once,.,TRBV4-2,TGTGCCAGCAGCCAAGAGGGCGCCGGGAGGGAGCTGTTTTTT,CASSQEGAGRELFF
TRBJ2-7,15,.,.,TRBV20-1,TGCAGTGCTGTCCCGCTAGCGCTAAGCTCCTACGAGCAGTACTTC,CSAVPLALSSYEQYF
TRBJ2-7,18,few,.,TRBV27,TGTGCCAGCAGTTTAGGACAATCTCTGACAAATCTTACCTACGAGCAGTACTTC,CASSLGQSLTNLTYEQYF
TRBJ2-5,13,.,.,TRBV6-5,TGTGCCAGCAGTTACTCGGGGGAGAGAATGTCGTACTTC,CASSYSGERMSYF
TRBJ2-1,17,.,TRBD2,TRBV15,TGTGCCACCAGCAGAGGATTCCGCACGCTAGCGGGGGAGGAGCAGTTCTTC,CATSRGFRTLAGEEQFF
TRBJ1-2,14,.,.,TRBV5-1,TGCGCCAGCAGCTTGGAGGGCGGAAACTATGGCTACACCTTC,CASSLEGGNYGYTF
TRBJ2-7,14,.,.,TRBV21-1,TGTGCCAGCAGCCGTACGCTAAGCTCCTACGAGCAGTACTTC,CASSRTLSSYEQYF
TRBJ2-5,13,few,.,TRBV20-1,TGCAGTGCCCTACTAGGGGTGAGAGAGACCCAGTACTTC,CSALLGVRETQYF
TRBJ2-3,15,few,.,TRBV9,TGTGCCAGCAGCGTAGAGGGGCCAACGGCAGATACGCAGTATTTT,CASSVEGPTADTQYF
TRBJ2-7,13,few,TRBD2,TRBV20-1,TGCAGTGCTCACCAGCGGGGGTCCTACGAGCAGTACTTC,CSAHQRGSYEQYF
TRBJ1-5,11,few,.,TRBV20-1,TGCAGTGCTAACACATCGAGGGCCCAGCATTTT,CSANTSRAQHF
TRBJ2-5,17,.,.,TRBV7-6,TGTGCCAGCAGCTCCAGACAGTCCGGACTATTGGGGGAGACCCAGTACTTC,CASSSRQSGLLGETQYF
TRBJ1-2,13,once,TRBD1,TRBV3-1,TGTGCCAGCAGCGCGGCAGGGGGGGATGGCTACACCTTC,CASSAAGGDGYTF
TRBJ2-3,15,few,TRBD2,TRBV11-2,TGTGCCAGCAGCAAACTAGCGGGGGGGCCAGATACGCAGTATTTT,CASSKLAGGPDTQYF
TRBJ2-5,13,.,TRBD1,TRBV10-3,TGTGCCACCGGTCCGACAGGGCCGGAGACCCAGTACTTC,CATGPTGPETQYF
TRBJ2-1,16,.,.,TRBV20-1,TGCAGTGCTAGAGTTTGGACGGTTTGGTCGAACAATGAGCAGTTCTTC,CSARVWTVWSNNEQFF